This T cell receptor beta chain was retrieved from a study of CD8+CD57+ T cells in acquired aplastic anemia. Looking at the study overall: The average for DNA from sorted CD4+ and CD8+ cells was 2.5 to 4 ug.

Patients included in sequencing had previously demonstrated CD8+CD57+ cell expansion by flow cytometry. At the time of blood sampling, patients had not yet received any therapy. There are 13 residues in the CDR3. Germline V CDR1 and CDR2: ENHRY, SYGVKD. The ends lost 7 bases at V and 7 bases at J; junction bases unmatched: 8. As regards this clonotype: Its target is not known.

Profiling that covered TCR beta VDJ and CDR3 relied on genomic DNA as its template. TCRdb passed the reads through MiXCR, listing each CDR3 protein once. Of roughly 290,000 distinct CDR3 sequences listed, approximately 57% are singletons. Study results and caveats: Twenty-nine sequences, all CD8+ CDR3, were shared between patients and controls. CD8+ Simpson's diversity in patients was not significantly different from that in controls.

Sequencing input: sorted CD4+, CD8+, or CD8+CD57+ T cells (not recorded which) from PBMCs. The rearrangement links TRBV10-3 to TRBJ2-7, with 9 positions matching TRBD1. The receptor comes from a human donor with aplastic anemia. CDR3 sequence reads: CAITAQGAGEQYF. CDR3 nucleotide sequence: TGTGCCATCACTGCACAGGGGGCTGGGGAGCAGTACTTC.